Reported below is one TCR beta chain. This record belongs to a study of blood T cell repertoires in COVID-19. Libraries were prepared by immunoSEQ multiplex PCR; TCRdb keeps only in-frame clonotypes and omits some of them. This sample has around 57,000 clones, with about 86% found just once. CDR1 and CDR2 (germline): SGHRS, YFSETQ. V was pared by 0 bases and J by 8 bases, with 17 bases between. The length of the CDR3 is 16 residues. This TCR derives from a woman older than 75 with active COVID-19. The rearrangement uses TRBV5-1 and TRBJ1-4; possibly TRBD1 for D (5 bases). The sample taken for sequencing was peripheral blood. The CDR3 sequence: CASSLEGGDRYEKLFF. The DNA for the CDR3 is TGCGCCAGCAGCTTGGAAGGAGGGGATAGATACGAAAAACTGTTTTTT.